This T cell receptor beta chain was documented in a study of identifying expanded T cells in peripheral blood. The study, taken as a whole, reports: Across healthy donors, higher total template counts meant significantly greater approximately 2-week count variance.

About this clone: Its antigen is not identified.

Data came from immunoSEQ multiplex PCR; TCRdb stores just in-frame clones and leaves some out. The repertoire has about 94,000 clones, 70% to 90% of them found once; the top ten carry around 5.9%. The clonotype comes from a person aged 18 to 70 in good health. The source material was blood.

The CDR3 region has the DNA TGCGCCAGCAGCTTCGCGGGAGATACGCAGTATTTT. It translates to CASSFAGDTQYF. The rearrangement uses TRBV5-1 and TRBJ2-3; a weak D match, TRBD2 (5 bases). This CDR3 spans 12 amino acids. CDR1 and CDR2 from the germline V gene are SGHRS and YFSETQ. Trimming shortened V by 2 bases and J by 5 bases, and 6 bases separated the two germline ends.